The clone carrying this T cell receptor (beta chain) was counted between two and nine times. Its specificity is not known. The sample belongs to a study of response to subunit inactivated influenza vaccine. Points from the study as a whole: Few additional T cells are recruited per seasonal influenza vaccination, authors suggested.

The CDR3 runs to 14 residues. Per the germline V gene, CDR1 is DFQATT and CDR2 is SNEGSKA (reference sequence). The junction had 11 bases not matched to a gene; V was cut back by 6 bases and J by 6 bases. Via MiXCR, TCRdb re-called the RT-PCR reads, giving one row per CDR3 protein. The sample carries hundreds of thousands of distinct CDR3 sequences, approximately 14% recorded once. The rearrangement links TRBV20-1 to TRBJ2-1; 7 nucleotides line up with TRBD1. The origin of this receptor is a man between 45 and 60 years old who received an inactivated influenza vaccine. The sequencing used PBMCs from blood, collected 11 to 12 days after vaccination. CDR3 sequence: CSAPRQGSRNEQFF. DNA of the CDR3: TGCAGTGCCCCGAGACAGGGCTCTCGCAATGAGCAGTTCTTC.